The 9 T cell receptor beta chains listed next were all sequenced from one sample in a study of T cell repertoires in cytomegalovirus infection. Their antigens remain unidentified. TCRdb independently ran MiXCR on the reads; one entry per CDR3 protein. The profile shows around 130,000 distinct CDR3 sequences, 20% to 30% of them singletons. The source material was PBMCs, sequenced either directly or after in vitro stimulation (not recorded which). These TCRs come from a human donor in good health (CMV status not recorded). Some clones in this sample may be carry-over from other donors' samples.

The chain employs TRBV19 and TRBJ1-5, with D hard to call. Germline V lookup: CDR1 LNHDA, CDR2 SQIVND (reference sequence). V lost 5 bases and J 3 bases, leaving 11 bases between the germline ends. The CDR3 has 14 amino acids. CDR3 sequence (DNA): TGTGCCAGTAGTCGCCCTTCTTTCAATCAGCCCCAGCATTTT. Protein product: CASSRPSFNQPQHF.

With regard to this clonotype: A much larger clone differs from this one at a single base, so this may be a read error. The missing conserved phenylalanine or tryptophan at the end of this CDR3 makes a read error likely. The CDR3 loop is CASSLGGGYYNEQFY. The CDR3 DNA reads TGTGCCAGCAGTTTAGGAGGGGGATACTACAATGAGCAGTTCTAC. The rearrangement joins TRBV12-3 or TRBV12-4 to TRBJ2-1, with D tentatively TRBD1 (6 bases). The germline V and J ends were trimmed by 1 base and 3 bases, with 10 bases remaining between them. The CDR3 contains 15 residues.

The rearrangement links TRBV28 to TRBJ2-5; 10 bases are shared with TRBD1. The CDR3 length is 15 residues. The junction had 7 bases not matched to a gene; V was cut back by 5 bases and J by 4 bases. Germline CDR1 MDHEN, CDR2 SYDVKM. The CDR3 spells CASSTRTGGLETQYF. The CDR3 bases are TGTGCCAGCAGTACCCGGACAGGGGGTTTAGAGACCCAGTACTTC.

This clonotype was observed many times. The rearrangement links TRBV7-2 to TRBJ2-3; D may be TRBD1 or TRBD2 (6 bases each). CDR3 length: 14 amino acids. The ends were cut back, 6 bases at V and 1 base at J, with 11 bases in the middle. Looked up from germline, CDR1 is SGHTA and CDR2 is FQGNSA. CDR3 DNA sequence: TGTGCCAGCAGAGGGGGGTCTGGCACAGATACGCAGTATTTT. Translating it yields CASRGGSGTDTQYF. The full variable domain, with the rest looked up from reference TRBV7-2 and TRBJ2-3, is GAGVSQSPSNKVTEKGKDVELRCDPISGHTALYWYRQSLGQGLEFLIYFQGNSAPDKSGLPSDRFSAERTGGSVSTLTIQRTQQEDSAVYLCASRGGSGTDTQYFGPGTRLTVL.

The rearrangement joins TRBV9 to TRBJ1-5; unclear D gene. V was shortened by 0 bases and J by 0 bases, with 7 bases between the two germline ends. CDR1 and CDR2 from the germline V gene are SGDLS and YYNGEE. The CDR3 is 15 residues long. The CDR3 coding sequence is TGTGCCAGCAGCGTAGGGGAACATAGCAATCAGCCCCAGCATTTT. Its translation: CASSVGEHSNQPQHF.

In its sample, this clonotype was seen many times. This chain uses TRBV7-8 with TRBJ2-1, with TRBD2 identical over 7 bases. This CDR3 contains 15 residues. Germline CDR1 reads SGHVS; CDR2 reads FQNEAQ. The junction had 10 bases not matched to a gene; V was cut back by 7 bases and J by 4 bases. This chain's CDR3 is CASTEAGVSYNEQFF. CDR3 nucleotides: TGTGCCAGCACCGAGGCGGGAGTCAGTTACAATGAGCAGTTCTTC.

The chain recombines TRBV29-1 with TRBJ2-1; D gene ambiguous. The V and J ends lost 6 bases and 9 bases respectively, with 18 bases between them. The CDR3 consists of 13 residues. Germline V CDR1 and CDR2: SQVTM, ANQGSEA. CDR3 DNA sequence: TGCAGCGTCGAAAGCTCCTCAGCGTCTGAGCAGTTCTTC. Its translation is CSVESSSASEQFF.

The J gene is TRBJ1-5, the V gene TRBV7-2; D is perhaps TRBD1 (6 bases). Germline V gene sequence: CDR1 SGHTA, CDR2 FQGNSA. The CDR3 totals 15 residues. Trimming left V 1 base short and J 7 bases short, with 14 bases between. The CDR3 bases are TGTGCCAGCAGCTTAGTACAGGGATCAAGGCAGCCCCAGCATTTT. As protein: CASSLVQGSRQPQHF.

This clonotype was counted only a few times. The rearrangement uses TRBV12-3 or TRBV12-4 and TRBJ2-1; possible D gene TRBD2, 6 bases. The V end was cut by 6 bases, the J end by 3 bases, with 15 bases between. The CDR3 totals 15 residues. DNA for the CDR3: TGTGCCAGCAGCGATAGCGGAGTCCTCTACAATGAGCAGTTCTTC. It yields the protein CASSDSGVLYNEQFF.